What follows are 5 T cell receptor beta chains derived from one specimen sequenced in a study of blood T cell repertoires in COVID-19. Profiled with immunoSEQ multiplex PCR; TCRdb holds only in-frame clones, not every one. The sample consists of roughly 180,000 clones, roughly 85% of them appearing once. The material sequenced was peripheral blood. The receptors were sampled from a woman aged 55-75 years with acute or convalescent COVID-19.

The chain joins TRBV2 to TRBJ2-2; D is perhaps TRBD2 (6 bases). The CDR3 has 17 amino acids. Germline CDR1 reads SNHLY; CDR2 reads FYNNEI. Trimming cost V 7 bases and J 7 bases, with 25 bases left between them. In DNA, the CDR3 is TGTGCCAGCACAAAAGCGGGCACACCTCAACTGGGCGGGGAGCTGTTTTTT. Amino acids: CASTKAGTPQLGGELFF.

This clone was seen only once. The genes are TRBV5-1 and TRBJ1-2; 8 nucleotides align to TRBD1. This CDR3 contains 16 residues. V lost 0 bases and J lost 5; bases outside the gene matches: 9. Germline V gene data show CDR1 as SGHRS and CDR2 as YFSETQ. The CDR3 is CASSLAGQGGVYGYTF. CDR3 nucleotides: TGCGCCAGCAGCTTGGCCGGACAGGGAGGGGTGTATGGCTACACCTTC. Together with reference TRBV5-1 and TRBJ1-2, the CDR3 gives the full variable domain: KAGVTQTPRYLIKTRGQQVTLSCSPISGHRSVSWYQQTPGQGLQFLFEYFSETQRNKGNFPGRFSGRQFSNSRSEMNVSTLELGDSALYLCASSLAGQGGVYGYTFGSGTRLTVV.

The table lists this clone with a few counts. This chain connects TRBV2 to TRBJ1-6, with 10 bases aligning to TRBD1. The CDR3 sequence is 16 residues long. Per the germline V gene, CDR1 is SNHLY and CDR2 is FYNNEI. J lost 7 bases, V lost 4 bases, and 7 bases had no gene match. For the CDR3, the DNA is TGTGCCAGCAGTGTAGAGGGACAGGGGAAAAATTCACCCCTCCACTTT. Amino acids: CASSVEGQGKNSPLHF.

CDR3 loop: CASSLAAVGSEKLFF. The CDR3 nucleotides are TGTGCCAGCAGCTTAGCGGCAGTCGGGAGCGAAAAACTGTTTTTT. The V and J genes are TRBV7-2 and TRBJ1-4; no definite D call. The germline V gene encodes CDR1 SGHTA and CDR2 FQGNSA. The CDR3 consists of 15 residues. Trimming pared 0 bases from V and 8 bases from J, leaving 13 bases between.

The V call is TRBV27, the J call TRBJ1-2, with D perhaps matching TRBD1 (5 bases). V was cut by 4 bases and J by 3 bases, with 9 bases left in between. The CDR3 sequence is 13 residues long. The germline gives CDR1 MNHEY, CDR2 SMNVEV (reference sequence). The CDR3 DNA reads TGTGCCAGCAGTTCTGGAGGGGACTATGGCTACACCTTC. This gives the protein CASSSGGDYGYTF.